The 20 T cell receptor beta chains below all came from one sample that was sequenced in a study of PD-1 blockade in classical Hodgkin lymphoma. Clones were read by immunoSEQ multiplex PCR, and TCRdb kept only the in-frame ones, dropping some. In the table there are about 39,000 clones, 70% to 85% of which are singletons. Time point meaning: cycle 4 day 1 (C4D1), after 6 weeks of nivolumab. Each patient relapsed following autologous stem cell transplantation, and prior brentuximab vedotin exposure differed. The sample was peripheral blood mononuclear cells (PBMCs), taken before the fourth cycle of nivolumab. These receptors all stem from a human donor with classical Hodgkin lymphoma.

This clone was counted a few times. The chain employs TRBV28 and TRBJ2-3; weak D call: TRBD2 (6 bases). This CDR3 has 16 amino acids. Trimming left V 3 bases short and J 0 bases short, with 13 bases between. Germline V gives CDR1 MDHEN, CDR2 SYDVKM. The CDR3 here is CASSFSDYSSTDTQYF. DNA of the CDR3: TGTGCCAGCAGTTTCTCGGACTACTCAAGCACAGATACGCAGTATTTT.

The J gene is TRBJ1-5, the V gene TRBV28; possible D gene TRBD1, 6 bases. Germline CDR1 and CDR2: MDHEN and SYDVKM. The CDR3 runs 15 residues. Trimming left V 5 bases short and J 4 bases short, with 15 bases between. CDR3 sequence reads: CASSPDSHTNQPQHF. DNA for the CDR3: TGTGCCAGCAGTCCGGACAGTCATACGAATCAGCCCCAGCATTTT.

In this sample, this clone turned up once. The rearrangement uses TRBV5-4 and TRBJ2-1, with D perhaps matching TRBD1 (5 bases). This CDR3 has 14 residues. Per the germline V gene, CDR1 is SGHNT and CDR2 is YYREEE (reference sequence). Trimming cost V 2 bases and J 4 bases, with 10 bases left between them. CDR3: CASSFSGSYNEQFF. CDR3 nucleotides: TGTGCCAGCAGCTTTTCAGGGTCTTACAATGAGCAGTTCTTC. Full variable domain (remainder filled in from reference TRBV5-4 and TRBJ2-1): ETGVTQSPTHLIKTRGQQVTLRCSSQSGHNTVSWYQQALGQGPQFIFQYYREEENGRGNFPPRFSGLQFPNYSSELNVNALELDDSALYLCASSFSGSYNEQFFGPGTRLTVL.

The chain recombines TRBV7-2 with TRBJ2-1; 8 bases agree with TRBD1. Germline lookup yields CDR1 SGHTA and CDR2 FQGNSA. With 2 bases clipped from V and 5 bases from J, the junction kept 5 bases outside the gene matches. There are 15 residues in the CDR3. The CDR3 reads CASSLHRGADNEQFF. The CDR3, as DNA: TGTGCCAGCAGCTTACACAGGGGGGCGGACAATGAGCAGTTCTTC.

The genes are TRBV10-2 and TRBJ1-6; 7 nucleotides agree with TRBD1. Germline CDR1 reads WSHSY; CDR2 reads SAAADI. J gave up 9 bases and V 3 bases, and 14 bases lay outside the gene matches. The CDR3 is made up of 17 amino acids. CDR3 protein: CASSDDRPRGAISPLHF. In nucleotides, the CDR3 is TGCGCCAGCAGTGACGATAGACCCAGGGGGGCGATTTCACCCCTCCACTTT.

The V call is TRBV10-1, the J call TRBJ2-3; 10 bases are shared with TRBD2. V lost 6 bases to trimming and J lost 2 bases; unmatched junction nucleotides: 8. Germline V gives CDR1 WNHNN, CDR2 SYGVQD (reference sequence). This CDR3 spans 16 amino acids. The CDR3 is CASSWTSGGATDTQYF. The CDR3 nucleotides read TGCGCCAGCAGCTGGACTAGCGGCGGGGCCACAGATACGCAGTATTTT.

The V gene is TRBV29-1, the J gene TRBJ2-1; 7 bases fit TRBD2. With V trimmed by 6 bases and J by 8 bases, 10 bases remained unmatched. Looked up from germline, CDR1 is SQVTM and CDR2 is ANQGSEA. The CDR3 is made up of 13 amino acids. CDR3 amino acids: CSVRTTGGDEQFF. In DNA form, the CDR3 reads TGCAGCGTCCGCACTACTGGGGGGGATGAGCAGTTCTTC.

The sample holds one count of this clone. The chain links TRBV10-3 to TRBJ2-5; D might be TRBD1 or TRBD2, each matching 5 bases. Trimming cost V 4 bases and J 3 bases, with 6 bases left between them. The germline gives CDR1 ENHRY, CDR2 SYGVKD. The CDR3 extends over 12 amino acids. The CDR3 region is CAISVGEETQYF. The CDR3 DNA follows: TGTGCCATCAGTGTGGGGGAAGAGACCCAGTACTTC.

The V call is TRBV5-1, the J call TRBJ2-5; D gene ambiguous. The germline CDR1 and CDR2 sequences are SGHRS and YFSETQ. The V end lost 1 base, the J end lost 7 bases, and 8 bases lay between the germline ends. This CDR3 spans 12 amino acids. CDR3 protein: CASSLNGGTQYF. The CDR3, as DNA: TGCGCCAGCAGCTTGAACGGCGGGACCCAGTACTTC.

This clone was recorded a few times. The rearrangement uses TRBV6-5 and TRBJ2-7; 9 nucleotides line up with TRBD1. Germline-derived CDR1 and CDR2 are MNHEY and SVGAGI. J was trimmed by 0 bases and V by 5 bases; bases with no gene match: 5. CDR3 length: 15 amino acids. In nucleotides, the CDR3 is TGTGCCAGCAGTCGGGGACAGGGTCTCTCCTACGAGCAGTACTTC. Protein product: CASSRGQGLSYEQYF.

This clone turned up a few times. The CDR3 sequence is CASSQITGPNYGYTF. CDR3 coding DNA: TGTGCCAGCAGCCAGATAACAGGGCCCAACTATGGCTACACCTTC. The rearrangement joins TRBV7-9 to TRBJ1-2; D might be TRBD1 (6 bases). V gave up 5 bases and J gave up 2 bases, with 15 bases separating them. CDR1 is SEHNR, CDR2 FQNEAQ, per germline (reference sequence). CDR3 length equals 15 residues.

This clone has just a few counts. The chain joins TRBV5-4 to TRBJ1-1; no clear D. V was pared by 3 bases and J by 4 bases, with 7 bases between. Germline V gene data show CDR1 as SGHNT and CDR2 as YYREEE (reference sequence). The CDR3 length is 12 residues. Here the CDR3 reads CASSWTSTEAFF. The CDR3 DNA reads TGTGCCAGCAGCTGGACGAGCACTGAAGCTTTCTTT.

The chain joins TRBV29-1 to TRBJ2-3, with D tentatively TRBD1 (5 bases). The CDR3 has 16 amino acids. Germline V gives CDR1 SQVTM, CDR2 ANQGSEA. The V and J ends lost 6 bases and 3 bases respectively, with 22 bases between them. In DNA, the CDR3 is TGCAGCGTCACCGTAGGACACCACAAACTGACAGATACGCAGTATTTT. As protein: CSVTVGHHKLTDTQYF.

The chain has TRBV19 and TRBJ1-1, with D unresolved. V lost 3 bases to trimming and J lost 1 base, with 0 bases between them. Germline CDR1 reads LNHDA; CDR2 reads SQIVND (reference sequence). The CDR3 has 11 amino acids. The DNA of the CDR3 is TGTGCCAGTAGTATGAACACTGAAGCTTTCTTT. It is translated as CASSMNTEAFF. Based on the CDR3 plus reference TRBV19 and TRBJ1-1, the full variable domain is DGGITQSPKYLFRKEGQNVTLSCEQNLNHDAMYWYRQDPGQGLRLIYYSQIVNDFQKGDIAEGYSVSREKKESFPLTVTSAQKNPTAFYLCASSMNTEAFFGQGTRLTVV.

This chain links TRBV21-1 with TRBJ2-3; the table's D call TRBD2 went unverified against the DNA. TRBV21-1 is deemed a pseudogene. The CDR3 is 14 residues long. The CDR3 DNA sequence: TGTGCCAGCAGCAACGGTAGCTGCACAGATACGCAGTATTTT. Amino acid sequence: CASSNGSCTDTQYF.

J is TRBJ1-2 and V is TRBV5-1; D is perhaps TRBD1 (5 bases). In germline, CDR1 is SGHRS, CDR2 YFSETQ. This CDR3 is built from 13 residues. The V end was cut by 4 bases, the J end by 8 bases, with 15 bases between. CDR3 region: CASSVSGAEGYTF. CDR3 in DNA: TGCGCCAGCAGCGTATCCGGGGCGGAGGGCTACACCTTC.

CDR3 region: CASSQGNTGELFF. Here the CDR3 DNA reads TGCGCCAGCAGCCAAGGAAACACCGGGGAGCTGTTTTTT. The chain uses TRBV4-3 and TRBJ2-2; no clear D. The germline gives CDR1 LGHNA, CDR2 YSLEER. The V and J ends lost 1 base and 2 bases respectively, with 2 bases between them. The length of the CDR3 is 13 residues.

The chain joins TRBV11-2 to TRBJ1-1; D perhaps matches TRBD1 (6 bases). CDR1 and CDR2 (germline): SGHAT, FQNNGV. This CDR3 is built from 15 residues. V was cut by 1 base and J by 4 bases, with 13 bases left in between. CDR3 nucleotide sequence: TGTGCCAGCAGCTTAGGATACAGGGTTAGCACTGAAGCTTTCTTT. It yields the protein CASSLGYRVSTEAFF.

This clone is classed as medium-sized. This chain uses TRBV27 with TRBJ2-1; TRBD2 aligns across 8 bases. The CDR3 is made up of 12 amino acids. The V gene's germline CDR1 is MNHEY and CDR2 SMNVEV (reference sequence). V lost 8 bases to trimming and J lost 8 bases; unmatched junction nucleotides: 5. DNA of the CDR3: TGTGCCAGCTGGACTAGCTGGGATGAGCAGTTCTTC. Encoded protein: CASWTSWDEQFF.

The V gene is TRBV5-6, the J gene TRBJ2-1; D gene ambiguous. The CDR3 loop spans 12 amino acids. CDR1 is SGHDT and CDR2 is YYEEEE in the germline V gene. Deletions cut 0 bases from V and 10 bases from J, with 8 bases between. The CDR3 nucleotides read TGTGCCAGCAGCTTGGCGTGGCAGGAGCAGTTCTTC. It specifies CASSLAWQEQFF.